This T cell receptor (beta chain) was sequenced in a study of blood T cell repertoires in COVID-19. Profiling relied on immunoSEQ multiplex PCR, and the TCRdb table lists in-frame clones only, not all of them. The sample carries roughly 200,000 clones, 85% to 90% recorded once. Germline V gene data show CDR1 as ENHRY and CDR2 as SYGVKD. This CDR3 comprises 13 residues. Trimming took 10 bases from V and 0 from J, leaving 12 bases between them. Sequencing input: PBMCs or T cells enriched from blood (not recorded which). The TCR sequence derives from a man younger than 45 who had recovered from COVID-19. The chain combines TRBV10-3 with TRBJ2-5; D ambiguous. The CDR3 loop is CATWAQNQETQYF. The CDR3 region has the DNA TGTGCCACATGGGCCCAGAACCAAGAGACCCAGTACTTC.